Included here is one T cell receptor beta chain sequence, with context. Primed by a sample-barcoded 5' primer and a J-beta primer mix, a second PCR proceeded for roughly 7 to 11 cycles. TCRdb recomputed calls from the 5' RACE reads with MiXCR, one row per CDR3 protein. The sample carries around 1,000,000 distinct CDR3 sequences, roughly a quarter recorded once. The source of the sample is a study of blood T cells in healthy people across ages. This CDR3 comprises 11 residues. Between the trimmed V and J ends, which lost 8 bases and 6 bases, there was a span of 10 bases. This same sample was also part of a study on T cells of mothers and their children. This second report adds: Over 9.5 million reads per mother and around 3.2 million per child were obtained.

The source is a girl aged 2-10 years in good health. The sample comprised blood. The chain combines TRBV12-3 or TRBV12-4 with TRBJ1-1, with D unresolved. Here the CDR3 reads CASSFKAEAFF. The CDR3 nucleotides read TGTGCCAGCTCGTTTAAGGCTGAAGCTTTCTTT.